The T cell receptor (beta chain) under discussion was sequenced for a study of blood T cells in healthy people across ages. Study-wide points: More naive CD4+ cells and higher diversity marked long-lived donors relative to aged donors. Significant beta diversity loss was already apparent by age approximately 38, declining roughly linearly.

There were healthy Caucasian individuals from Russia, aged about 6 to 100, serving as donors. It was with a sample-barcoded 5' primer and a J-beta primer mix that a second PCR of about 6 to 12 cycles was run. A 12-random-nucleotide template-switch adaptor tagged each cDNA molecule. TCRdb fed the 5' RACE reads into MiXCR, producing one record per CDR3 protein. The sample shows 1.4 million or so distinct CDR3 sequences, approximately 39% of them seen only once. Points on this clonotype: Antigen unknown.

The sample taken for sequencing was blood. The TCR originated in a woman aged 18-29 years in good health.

CDR3 amino acids: CSVSPGTGNQPQHF. Here the CDR3 DNA reads TGCAGTGTTAGCCCGGGAACTGGGAATCAGCCCCAGCATTTT. The rearrangement joins TRBV20-1 to TRBJ1-5; D remains ambiguous. Germline CDR1 and CDR2: DFQATT and SNEGSKA (reference sequence). Trimming left V 7 bases short and J 4 bases short, with 17 bases between. This CDR3 has 14 amino acids.